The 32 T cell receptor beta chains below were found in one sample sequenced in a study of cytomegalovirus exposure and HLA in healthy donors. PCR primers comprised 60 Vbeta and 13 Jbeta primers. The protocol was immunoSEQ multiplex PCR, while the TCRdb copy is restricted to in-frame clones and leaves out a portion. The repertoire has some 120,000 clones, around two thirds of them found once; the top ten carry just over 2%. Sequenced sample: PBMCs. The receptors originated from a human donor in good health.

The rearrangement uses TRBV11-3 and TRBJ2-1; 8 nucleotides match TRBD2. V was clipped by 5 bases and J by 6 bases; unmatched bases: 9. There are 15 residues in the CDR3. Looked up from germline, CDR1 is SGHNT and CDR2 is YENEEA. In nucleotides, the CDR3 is TGTGCCAGCAGCCGGGGGGGCGGGAAGGCCAATGAGCAGTTCTTC. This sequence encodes CASSRGGGKANEQFF. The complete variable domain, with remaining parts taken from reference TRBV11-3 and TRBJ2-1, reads EAGVVQSPRYKIIEKKQPVAFWCNPISGHNTLYWYLQNLGQGPELLIRYENEEAVDDSQLPKDRFSAERLKGVDSTLKIQPAELGDSAVYLCASSRGGGKANEQFFGPGTRLTVL.

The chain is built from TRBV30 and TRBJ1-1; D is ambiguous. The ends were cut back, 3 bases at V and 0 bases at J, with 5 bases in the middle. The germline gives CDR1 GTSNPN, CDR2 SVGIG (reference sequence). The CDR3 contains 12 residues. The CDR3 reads CAWRGVNTEAFF. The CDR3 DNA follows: TGTGCCTGGAGGGGAGTGAACACTGAAGCTTTCTTT.

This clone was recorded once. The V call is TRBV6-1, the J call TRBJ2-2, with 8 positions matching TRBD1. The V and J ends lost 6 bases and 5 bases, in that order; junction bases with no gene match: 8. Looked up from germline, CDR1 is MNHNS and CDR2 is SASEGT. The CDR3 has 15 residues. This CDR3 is CASRPGQASTGELFF. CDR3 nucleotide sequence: TGTGCCAGCAGGCCGGGACAGGCTTCTACCGGGGAGCTGTTTTTT.

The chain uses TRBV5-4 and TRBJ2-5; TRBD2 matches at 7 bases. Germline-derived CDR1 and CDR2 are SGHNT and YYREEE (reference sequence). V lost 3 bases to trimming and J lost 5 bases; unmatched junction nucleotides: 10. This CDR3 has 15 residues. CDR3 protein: CASSSRLARRETQYF. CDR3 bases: TGTGCCAGCAGCTCCCGACTAGCTAGGCGGGAGACCCAGTACTTC.

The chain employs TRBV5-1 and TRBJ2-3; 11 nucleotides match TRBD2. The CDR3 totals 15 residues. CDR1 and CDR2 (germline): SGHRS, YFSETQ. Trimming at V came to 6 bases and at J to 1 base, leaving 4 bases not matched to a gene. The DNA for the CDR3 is TGCGCCAGCAAGGGGACTAGCGGAGGCACAGATACGCAGTATTTT. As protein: CASKGTSGGTDTQYF.

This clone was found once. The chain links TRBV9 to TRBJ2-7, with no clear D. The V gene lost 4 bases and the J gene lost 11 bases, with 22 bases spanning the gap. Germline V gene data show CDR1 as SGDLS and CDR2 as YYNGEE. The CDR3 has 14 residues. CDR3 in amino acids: CASSYKAEASYKYF. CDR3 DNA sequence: TGTGCCAGCAGCTACAAAGCAGAGGCATCCTACAAGTACTTC.

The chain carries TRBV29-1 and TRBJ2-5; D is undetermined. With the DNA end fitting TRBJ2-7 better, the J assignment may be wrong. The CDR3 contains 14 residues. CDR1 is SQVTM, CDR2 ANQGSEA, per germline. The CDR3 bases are TGCAGCGTTTCGCCCGGGTCCCTAAATGGCGAGCAGTACTTC. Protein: CSVSPGSLNGEQYF.

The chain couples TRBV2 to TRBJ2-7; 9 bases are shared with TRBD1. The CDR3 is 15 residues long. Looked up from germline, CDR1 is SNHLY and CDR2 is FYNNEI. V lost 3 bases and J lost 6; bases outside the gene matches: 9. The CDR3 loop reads CASSDGTGSLGEQYF. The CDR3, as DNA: TGTGCCAGCAGTGATGGGACAGGGAGTTTGGGCGAGCAGTACTTC.

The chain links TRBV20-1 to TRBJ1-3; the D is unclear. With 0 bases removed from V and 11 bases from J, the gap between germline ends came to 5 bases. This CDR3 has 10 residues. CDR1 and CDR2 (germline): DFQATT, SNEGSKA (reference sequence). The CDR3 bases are TGCAGTGCTAGAGATGAGGCCATATATTTT. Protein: CSARDEAIYF.

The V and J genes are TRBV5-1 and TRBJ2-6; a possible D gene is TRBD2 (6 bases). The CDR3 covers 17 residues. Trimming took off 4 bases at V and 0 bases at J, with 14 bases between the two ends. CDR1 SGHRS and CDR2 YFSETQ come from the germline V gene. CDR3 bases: TGCGCCAGCAGCGTGGGGTTCGGGGGCTCTGGGGCCAACGTCCTGACTTTC. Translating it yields CASSVGFGGSGANVLTF.

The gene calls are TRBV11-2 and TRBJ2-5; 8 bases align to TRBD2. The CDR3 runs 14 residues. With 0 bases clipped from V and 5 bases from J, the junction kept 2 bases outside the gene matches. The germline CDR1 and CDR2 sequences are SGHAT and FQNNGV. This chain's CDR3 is CASSLEGLGETQYF. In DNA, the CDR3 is TGTGCCAGCAGCTTAGAGGGACTAGGCGAGACCCAGTACTTC.

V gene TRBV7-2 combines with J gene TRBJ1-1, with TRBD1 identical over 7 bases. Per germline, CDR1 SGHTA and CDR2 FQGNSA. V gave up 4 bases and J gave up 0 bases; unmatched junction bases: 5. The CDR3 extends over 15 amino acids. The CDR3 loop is CASSSMGQLNTEAFF. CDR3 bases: TGTGCCAGCAGCTCTATGGGACAGCTGAACACTGAAGCTTTCTTT.

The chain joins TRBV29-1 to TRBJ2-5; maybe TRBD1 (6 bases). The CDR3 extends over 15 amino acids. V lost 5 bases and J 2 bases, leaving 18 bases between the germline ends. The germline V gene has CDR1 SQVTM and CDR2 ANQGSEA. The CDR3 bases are TGCAGCGTTCGTGGCTCTTACCAGGGGCAAGAGACCCAGTACTTC. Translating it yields CSVRGSYQGQETQYF.

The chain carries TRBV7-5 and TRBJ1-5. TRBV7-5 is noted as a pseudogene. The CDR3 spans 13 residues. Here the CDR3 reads CARSFRFSQPQHF. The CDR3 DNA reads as TGTGCCAGAAGCTTTAGGTTTAGCCAGCCCCAGCATTTT.

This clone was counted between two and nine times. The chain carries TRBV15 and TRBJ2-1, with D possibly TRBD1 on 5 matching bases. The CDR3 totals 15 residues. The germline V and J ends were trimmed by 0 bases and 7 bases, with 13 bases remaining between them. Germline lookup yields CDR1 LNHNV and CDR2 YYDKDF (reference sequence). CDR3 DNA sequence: TGTGCCACCAGCAGAGATAAGGGTTCAGGGAATGAGCAGTTCTTC. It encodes CATSRDKGSGNEQFF.

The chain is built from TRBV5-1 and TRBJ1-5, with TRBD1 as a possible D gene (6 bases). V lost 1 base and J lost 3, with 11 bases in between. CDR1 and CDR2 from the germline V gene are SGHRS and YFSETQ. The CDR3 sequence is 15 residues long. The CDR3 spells CASSLTGQPNQPQHF. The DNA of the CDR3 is TGCGCCAGCAGCTTGACCGGACAGCCCAATCAGCCCCAGCATTTT.

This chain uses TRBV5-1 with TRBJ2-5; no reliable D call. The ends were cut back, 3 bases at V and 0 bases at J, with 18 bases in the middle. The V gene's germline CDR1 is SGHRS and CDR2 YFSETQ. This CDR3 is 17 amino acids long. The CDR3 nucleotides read TGCGCCAGCAGCTCTCCCATTGACAACCCAAACCAAGAGACCCAGTACTTC. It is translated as CASSSPIDNPNQETQYF.

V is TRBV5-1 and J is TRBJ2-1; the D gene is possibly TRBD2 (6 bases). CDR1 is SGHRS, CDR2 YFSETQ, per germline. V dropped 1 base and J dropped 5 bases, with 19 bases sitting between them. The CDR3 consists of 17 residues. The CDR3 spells CASSLLGRGGKNNEQFF. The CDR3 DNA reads TGCGCCAGCAGCTTGTTGGGGCGGGGCGGGAAGAACAATGAGCAGTTCTTC.

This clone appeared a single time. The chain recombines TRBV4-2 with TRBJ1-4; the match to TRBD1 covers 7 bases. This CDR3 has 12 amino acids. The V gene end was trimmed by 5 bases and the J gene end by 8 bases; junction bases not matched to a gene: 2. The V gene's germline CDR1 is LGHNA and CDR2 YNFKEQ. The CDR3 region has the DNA TGTGCCAGCAGCGGACAGGAGGAAAAACTGTTTTTT. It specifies CASSGQEEKLFF.

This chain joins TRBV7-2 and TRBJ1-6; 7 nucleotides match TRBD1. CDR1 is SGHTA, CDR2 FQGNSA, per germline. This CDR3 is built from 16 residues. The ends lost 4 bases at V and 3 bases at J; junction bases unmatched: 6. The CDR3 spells CASSSGQVHYNSPLHF. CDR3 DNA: TGTGCCAGCAGCTCCGGACAGGTCCACTATAATTCACCCCTCCACTTT.

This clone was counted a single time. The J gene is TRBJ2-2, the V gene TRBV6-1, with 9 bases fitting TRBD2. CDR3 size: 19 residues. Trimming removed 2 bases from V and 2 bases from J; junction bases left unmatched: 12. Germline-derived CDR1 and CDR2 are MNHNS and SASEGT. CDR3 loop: CASSEFIGSGRLNTGELFF. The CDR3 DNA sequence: TGTGCCAGCAGTGAATTTATAGGGAGCGGGAGGCTCAACACCGGGGAGCTGTTTTTT.

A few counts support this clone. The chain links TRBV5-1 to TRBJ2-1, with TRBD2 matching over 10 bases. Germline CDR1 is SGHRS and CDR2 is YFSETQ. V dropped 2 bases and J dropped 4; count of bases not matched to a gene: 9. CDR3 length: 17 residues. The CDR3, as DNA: TGCGCCAGCAGCTTAGCGGGAGGGCCAATCTCTTACAATGAGCAGTTCTTC. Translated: CASSLAGGPISYNEQFF.

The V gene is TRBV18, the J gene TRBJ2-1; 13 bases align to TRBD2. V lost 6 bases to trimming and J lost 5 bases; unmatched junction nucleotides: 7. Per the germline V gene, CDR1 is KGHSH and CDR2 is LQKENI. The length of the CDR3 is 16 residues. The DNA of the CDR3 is TGTGCCAGCTCCACCTGGACTAGCGGGAGCGACAATGAGCAGTTCTTC. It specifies CASSTWTSGSDNEQFF.

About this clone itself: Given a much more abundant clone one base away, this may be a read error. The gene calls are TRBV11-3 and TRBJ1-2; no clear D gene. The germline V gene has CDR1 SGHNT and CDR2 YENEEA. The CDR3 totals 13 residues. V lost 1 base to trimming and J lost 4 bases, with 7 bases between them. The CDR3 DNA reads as TGTGCCAGCAGCTTAGGTCAGGTCTATGGCTACACCTTC. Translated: CASSLGQVYGYTF. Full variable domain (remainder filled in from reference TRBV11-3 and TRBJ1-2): EAGVVQSPRYKIIEKKQPVAFWCNPISGHNTLYWYLQNLGQGPELLIRYENEEAVDDSQLPKDRFSAERLKGVDSTLKIQPAELGDSAVYLCASSLGQVYGYTFGSGTRLTVV.

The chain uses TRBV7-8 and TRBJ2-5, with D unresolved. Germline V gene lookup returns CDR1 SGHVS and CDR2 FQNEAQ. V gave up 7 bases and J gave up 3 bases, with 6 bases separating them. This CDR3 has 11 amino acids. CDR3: CASTSEETQYF. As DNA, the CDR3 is TGTGCCAGCACCTCCGAAGAGACCCAGTACTTC.

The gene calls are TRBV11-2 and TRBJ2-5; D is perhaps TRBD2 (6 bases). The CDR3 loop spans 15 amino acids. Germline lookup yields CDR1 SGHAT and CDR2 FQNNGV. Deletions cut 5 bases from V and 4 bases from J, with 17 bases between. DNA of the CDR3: TGTGCCAGCAGCGGGGGGACCAGATCATCAGAGACCCAGTACTTC. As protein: CASSGGTRSSETQYF.

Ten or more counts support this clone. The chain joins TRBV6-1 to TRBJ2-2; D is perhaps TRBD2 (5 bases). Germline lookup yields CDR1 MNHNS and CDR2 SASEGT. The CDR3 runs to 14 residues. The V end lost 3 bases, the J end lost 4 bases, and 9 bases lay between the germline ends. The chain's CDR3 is CASSEVAGTGELFF. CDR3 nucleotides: TGTGCCAGCAGTGAGGTTGCGGGCACCGGGGAGCTGTTTTTT.

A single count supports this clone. The CDR3 reads CSVEGHNTGELFF. DNA for the CDR3: TGCAGCGTTGAAGGACACAACACCGGGGAGCTGTTTTTT. The chain recombines TRBV29-1 with TRBJ2-2; D remains ambiguous. This CDR3 comprises 13 residues. CDR1 is SQVTM and CDR2 is ANQGSEA in the germline V gene. V gave up 1 base and J gave up 2 bases, with 5 bases separating them.

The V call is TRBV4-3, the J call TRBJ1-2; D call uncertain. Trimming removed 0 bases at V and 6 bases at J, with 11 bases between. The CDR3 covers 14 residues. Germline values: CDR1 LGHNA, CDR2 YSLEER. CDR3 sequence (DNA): TGCGCCAGCAGCCAAGAATCCCCCTCAGATGGCTACACCTTC. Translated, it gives CASSQESPSDGYTF.

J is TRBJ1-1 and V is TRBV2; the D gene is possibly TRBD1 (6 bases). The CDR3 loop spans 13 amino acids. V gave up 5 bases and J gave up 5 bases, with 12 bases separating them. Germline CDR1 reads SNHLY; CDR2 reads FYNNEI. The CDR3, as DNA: TGTGCCAGCAGTCGGGACATCAAAACTGAAGCTTTCTTT. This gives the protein CASSRDIKTEAFF.

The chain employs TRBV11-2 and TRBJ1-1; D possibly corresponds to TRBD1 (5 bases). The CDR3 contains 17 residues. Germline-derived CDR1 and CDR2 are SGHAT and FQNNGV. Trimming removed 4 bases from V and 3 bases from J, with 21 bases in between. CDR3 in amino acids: CASSYYRSWREDTEAFF. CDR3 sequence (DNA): TGTGCCAGCAGCTATTACAGGTCGTGGAGAGAGGACACTGAAGCTTTCTTT.

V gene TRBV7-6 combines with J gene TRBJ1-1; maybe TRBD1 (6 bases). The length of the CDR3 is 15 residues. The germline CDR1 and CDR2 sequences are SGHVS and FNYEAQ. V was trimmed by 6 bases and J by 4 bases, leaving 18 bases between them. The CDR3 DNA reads TGTGCCAGCAGTTTGTCGACACAGGGTTCCACTGAAGCTTTCTTT. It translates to CASSLSTQGSTEAFF.